The next 23 T cell receptor beta chains were all read from a single sample in a study of cytomegalovirus exposure and HLA in healthy donors. The PCR employed 60 Vbeta primers together with 13 Jbeta primers. Profiled with immunoSEQ multiplex PCR; TCRdb holds only in-frame clones, not every one. The sample has 110,000 to 150,000 clones, 60% to 80% seen once. What was sequenced was PBMCs. These receptors came from a man aged 18 to 30 in good health and CMV-seronegative.

The chain uses TRBV7-9 and TRBJ2-7, with 9 bases that match TRBD1. Germline CDR1 reads SEHNR; CDR2 reads FQNEAQ (reference sequence). The CDR3 extends over 11 amino acids. The junction had 4 bases not matched to a gene; V was cut back by 3 bases and J by 13 bases. CDR3 sequence reads: CASSLGQGLYF. In nucleotides, the CDR3 is TGTGCCAGCAGCTTGGGACAGGGTCTTTACTTC.

This sequence joins TRBV6-5 and TRBJ1-2; no definite D call. Germline V gene lookup returns CDR1 MNHEY and CDR2 SVGAGI. The CDR3 extends over 12 amino acids. V dropped 2 bases and J dropped 3 bases, with 4 bases sitting between them. CDR3 nucleotide sequence: TGTGCCAGCAGTTACGGAGACTATGGCTACACCTTC. Translating gives CASSYGDYGYTF.

This chain connects TRBV7-9 to TRBJ2-2, with D unclear. Trimming left V 4 bases short and J 4 bases short, with 10 bases between. CDR1 is SEHNR, CDR2 FQNEAQ, per germline (reference sequence). This CDR3 has 14 amino acids. In DNA form, the CDR3 reads TGTGCCAGCAGCTCCTCAATTAGCACCGGGGAGCTGTTTTTT. As protein: CASSSSISTGELFF.

The CDR3 loop reads CASSQDSAGGYEQYF. CDR3 nucleotides: TGCGCCAGCAGCCAAGATTCGGCAGGGGGGTACGAGCAGTACTTC. This chain links TRBV4-3 with TRBJ2-5; D perhaps matches TRBD1 (7 bases). The J call may be incorrect, as the DNA end agrees better with TRBJ2-7. The CDR3 runs 15 residues. The germline gives CDR1 LGHNA, CDR2 YSLEER.

J is TRBJ1-2 and V is TRBV5-1; TRBD1 matches 7 bases. Germline lookup yields CDR1 SGHRS and CDR2 YFSETQ. This CDR3 region has 16 residues. V trimming: 6 bases; J trimming: 2 bases; junction bases outside the gene matches: 13. The CDR3, as DNA: TGCGCCAGCAACCTCCTGCCCGGACAGGAAAACTATGGCTACACCTTC. Translating gives CASNLLPGQENYGYTF.

The chain uses TRBV6-5 and TRBJ1-2; D is perhaps TRBD1 (5 bases). Germline CDR1 is MNHEY and CDR2 is SVGAGI. The CDR3 has 14 residues. V lost 7 bases and J 0 bases, leaving 12 bases between the germline ends. As DNA, the CDR3 is TGTGCCAGCACCCACGGGGGGACTAACTATGGCTACACCTTC. This translates into CASTHGGTNYGYTF.

About this clone: One end of the junction does not line up with germline, which may come from a read error. CDR3 loop: CSSSAGNQEAFF. The CDR3 DNA is TGTTCCAGCAGCGCCGGGAATCAGGAAGCTTTCTTT. V usage is TRBV7-9 and J usage is TRBJ1-1; D is undetermined. Germline loops: CDR1 SEHNR, CDR2 FQNEAQ (reference sequence). The CDR3 length is 12 residues. Drawing the rest from reference TRBV7-9 and TRBJ1-1, the complete variable domain is DTGVSQNPRHKITKRGQNVTFRCDPISEHNRLYWYRQTLGQGPEFLTYFQNEAQLEKSRLLSDRFSAERPKGSFSTLEIQRTEQGDSAMYLCSSSAGNQEAFFGQGTRLTVV.

The rearrangement uses TRBV4-1 and TRBJ1-6; D may be TRBD1 (6 bases). The germline V and J ends were trimmed by 5 bases and 5 bases, with 13 bases remaining between them. The CDR3 extends over 15 amino acids. CDR1 and CDR2 from the germline V gene are MGHRA and YSYEKL. DNA for the CDR3: TGCGCCAGCAGCACTACAGGGTCGGATAATTCACCCCTCCACTTT. It encodes CASSTTGSDNSPLHF.

This chain joins TRBV27 and TRBJ1-2; D is ambiguous. The V gene's germline CDR1 is MNHEY and CDR2 SMNVEV (reference sequence). Trimming cost V 7 bases and J 6 bases, with 18 bases left between them. The CDR3 has 14 residues. CDR3 bases: TGTGCCAGCAAGTTTGGGGTTTTTAGCGATGGCTACACCTTC. Translating gives CASKFGVFSDGYTF.

The CDR3 protein is CASSNTGGTYEQYF. Here the CDR3 DNA reads TGTGCCAGTAGTAACACCGGGGGGACCTACGAGCAGTACTTC. The chain carries TRBV19 and TRBJ2-5, with 7 nucleotides matching TRBD2. The J call may be incorrect, as the DNA end agrees better with TRBJ2-7. The CDR3 consists of 14 residues. The germline V gene encodes CDR1 LNHDA and CDR2 SQIVND (reference sequence).

V is TRBV2 and J is TRBJ1-2; D is perhaps TRBD1 (6 bases). V gave up 11 bases and J gave up 6 bases, with 25 bases separating them. Per germline, CDR1 SNHLY and CDR2 FYNNEI. The CDR3 covers 15 residues. The CDR3 nucleotides read TGTGCCCGCACGTCCCAACAGGGATTTGGGCATGGCTACACCTTC. Translation: CARTSQQGFGHGYTF.

The chain uses TRBV7-8 and TRBJ2-7; D ambiguous. Trimming pared 5 bases from V and 3 bases from J, leaving 17 bases between. The CDR3 loop spans 15 amino acids. Germline lookup yields CDR1 SGHVS and CDR2 FQNEAQ. The CDR3 nucleotides read TGTGCCAGCAGCCCCCCTTTCGGGTCCCACTACGAGCAGTACTTC. It codes for CASSPPFGSHYEQYF.

The V and J genes are TRBV29-1 and TRBJ1-1, with 8 bases that match TRBD1. V lost 8 bases and J lost 4; bases outside the gene matches: 9. CDR1 and CDR2 from the germline V gene are SQVTM and ANQGSEA. The CDR3 covers 13 residues. The CDR3 sequence: CSQLGQGSTEAFF. DNA of the CDR3: TGCAGCCAATTAGGACAGGGAAGCACTGAAGCTTTCTTT.

This clone was counted once. The CDR3 coding sequence is TGTGCCAGCAGCCTAGATTGGGACAAAAGCCCCTACGAGCAGTACTTC. This codes for CASSLDWDKSPYEQYF. The chain joins TRBV27 to TRBJ2-7; perhaps TRBD1 as D (6 bases). Trimming shortened V by 6 bases and J by 2 bases, and 20 bases separated the two germline ends. Germline V gene lookup returns CDR1 MNHEY and CDR2 SMNVEV (reference sequence). There are 16 residues in the CDR3.

The V call is TRBV7-3, the J call TRBJ1-6, with 7 nucleotides matching TRBD1. Unmatched junction bases numbered 3, after V lost 5 bases and J lost 8 bases. The CDR3 runs 13 residues. Germline assignment: CDR1 SGHTA and CDR2 FQGTGA. The CDR3 region is CASSVDRDSPLHF. The CDR3 DNA is TGTGCCAGCAGCGTAGACAGGGATTCACCCCTCCACTTT.

This chain uses TRBV19 with TRBJ2-1, with TRBD1 identical over 8 bases. The length of the CDR3 is 17 residues. Per the germline V gene, CDR1 is LNHDA and CDR2 is SQIVND (reference sequence). V dropped 3 bases and J dropped 3; count of bases not matched to a gene: 10. As DNA, the CDR3 is TGTGCCAGTAGTATTCCTCCGACAGGGGCCAACTACAATGAGCAGTTCTTC. As protein: CASSIPPTGANYNEQFF.

The V call is TRBV7-3, the J call TRBJ1-1; tentative D call: TRBD1 (6 bases). CDR3 length: 15 amino acids. The germline V gene has CDR1 SGHTA and CDR2 FQGTGA. The V end was cut by 1 base, the J end by 4 bases, with 13 bases between. CDR3 nucleotide sequence: TGTGCCAGCAGCTTAAATGGGGGCGCGAGCACTGAAGCTTTCTTT. Amino acid sequence: CASSLNGGASTEAFF.

The genes are TRBV19 and TRBJ1-5; no firm D call. V was pared by 6 bases and J by 2 bases, with 11 bases between. There are 14 residues in the CDR3. The germline gives CDR1 LNHDA, CDR2 SQIVND (reference sequence). This CDR3 reads CASSYSGGNQPQHF. The DNA of the CDR3 is TGTGCCAGTAGCTACTCCGGGGGCAATCAGCCCCAGCATTTT.

This chain links TRBV5-6 with TRBJ1-2, with 10 bases matching TRBD1. Trimming at V came to 4 bases and at J to 10 bases, leaving 19 bases not matched to a gene. CDR1 is SGHDT and CDR2 is YYEEEE in the germline V gene. This CDR3 has 17 amino acids. The CDR3: CASSIVEDWGTGASYTF. The CDR3 coding sequence is TGTGCCAGCAGCATTGTGGAGGATTGGGGGACAGGGGCCTCCTACACCTTC. Using reference TRBV5-6 and TRBJ1-2 for the parts outside the CDR3, the full variable domain is DAGVTQSPTHLIKTRGQQVTLRCSPKSGHDTVSWYQQALGQGPQFIFQYYEEEERQRGNFPDRFSGHQFPNYSSELNVNALLLGDSALYLCASSIVEDWGTGASYTFGSGTRLTVV.

The chain joins TRBV14 to TRBJ2-2; TRBD1 matches 11 bases. The CDR3 contains 16 residues. Trimming at V came to 4 bases and at J to 5 bases, leaving 6 bases not matched to a gene. Germline lookup yields CDR1 SGHDN and CDR2 FVKESK. CDR3 in DNA: TGTGCCAGCAGCCGGACAGGGGGCGCGGGAACCGGGGAGCTGTTTTTT. Translated, it gives CASSRTGGAGTGELFF.

The V gene is TRBV7-9, the J gene TRBJ2-1, with TRBD1 matching 11 bases. CDR3 length: 15 amino acids. CDR1 SEHNR and CDR2 FQNEAQ come from the germline V gene (reference sequence). Trimming cost V 4 bases and J 5 bases; bases outside gene matches: 4. CDR3 nucleotides: TGTGCCAGCAGCTCCGGGACAGGGGGTCACAATGAGCAGTTCTTC. Its protein is CASSSGTGGHNEQFF.

This clone was counted once. The rearrangement links TRBV9 to TRBJ2-7; 7 bases agree with TRBD1. The V gene's germline CDR1 is SGDLS and CDR2 YYNGEE. V trimming: 4 bases; J trimming: 0 bases; junction bases outside the gene matches: 7. The CDR3 extends over 15 amino acids. The CDR3 DNA sequence: TGTGCCAGCAGCAGTCAGACAGGGAACTCCTACGAGCAGTACTTC. Translation gives CASSSQTGNSYEQYF.

The chain links TRBV4-2 to TRBJ1-4; TRBD1 is a possible D gene (5 bases). The V gene lost 0 bases and the J gene lost 0 bases, with 11 bases spanning the gap. This CDR3 has 17 amino acids. Germline V lookup: CDR1 LGHNA, CDR2 YNFKEQ. CDR3 bases: TGTGCCAGCAGCCAAGACCCGGGACTTGCAACTAATGAAAAACTGTTTTTT. This encodes CASSQDPGLATNEKLFF.